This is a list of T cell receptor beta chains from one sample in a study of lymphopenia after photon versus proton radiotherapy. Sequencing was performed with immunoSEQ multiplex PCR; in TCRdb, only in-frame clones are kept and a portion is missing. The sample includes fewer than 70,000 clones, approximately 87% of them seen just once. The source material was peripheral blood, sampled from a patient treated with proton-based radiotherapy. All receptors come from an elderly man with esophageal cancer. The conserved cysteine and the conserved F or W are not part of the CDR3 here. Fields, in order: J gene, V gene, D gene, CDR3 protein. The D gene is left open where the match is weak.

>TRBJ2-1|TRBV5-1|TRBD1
ASSPGQAFPLF
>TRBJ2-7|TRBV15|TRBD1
ATSRGRTGGSYEQY
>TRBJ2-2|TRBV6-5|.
ASCGDTGELF
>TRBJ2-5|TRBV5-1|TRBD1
ASSPRDRGRTQY
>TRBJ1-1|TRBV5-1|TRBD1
ASSLDRGPNTEAF
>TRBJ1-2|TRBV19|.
ASSHPGLVGYT
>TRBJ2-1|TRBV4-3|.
ASSQGTGEGNEQF
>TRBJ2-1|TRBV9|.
ASSVGDSSYNEQF
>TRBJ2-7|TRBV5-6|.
ASSLDRAGGYEQY
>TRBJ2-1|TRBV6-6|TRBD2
ASSYPSGTSGEQF
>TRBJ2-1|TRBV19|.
ASSIRADPSYNEQF
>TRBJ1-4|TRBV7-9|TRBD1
ASSLARDSEKLF
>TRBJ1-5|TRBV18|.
ASSPSMVRADNQPQH
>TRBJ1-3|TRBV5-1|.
ASSLGNSGNTIY
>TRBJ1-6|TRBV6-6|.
ASSYNGDGSPLH
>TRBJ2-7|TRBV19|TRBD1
ASSPDRGGGEQY
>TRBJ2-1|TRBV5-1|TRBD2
ASSMPGLAYNEQF
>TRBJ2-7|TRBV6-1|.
ASSEKLWEGSYEQY
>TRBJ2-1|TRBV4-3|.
ASSPLVTGEGPEQF
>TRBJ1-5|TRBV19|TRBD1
ASSIVLTGGNQPQH
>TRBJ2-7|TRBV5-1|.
ASSLEGQYEQY
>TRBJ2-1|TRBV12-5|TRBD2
ASGLAGVNEQF
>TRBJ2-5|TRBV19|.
ASSTGRQLPQETQY
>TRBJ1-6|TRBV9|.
ASSVVAGDNSPLH
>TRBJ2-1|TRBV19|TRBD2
ASSRGGNEQF
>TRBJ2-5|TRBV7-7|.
ATHSGLLAGSLEKEMETQY
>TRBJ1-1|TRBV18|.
ASSPRGDFMNTEAF
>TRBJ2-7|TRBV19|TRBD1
ASSILDRAYEQY
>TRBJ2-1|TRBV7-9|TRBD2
ASSLNPRLAGRYNEQF
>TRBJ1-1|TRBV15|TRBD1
ATSRELRTGGVTEAF
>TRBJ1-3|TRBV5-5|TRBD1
ASSTTGGGNTIY
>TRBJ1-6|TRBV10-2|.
ASRAGEFSPLH
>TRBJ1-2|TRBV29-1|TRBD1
SVEDLGQGMMAYYGYT
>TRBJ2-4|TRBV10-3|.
AISETAIAKNIQY
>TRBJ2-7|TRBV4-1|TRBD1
ASSQEGRDRSPYEQY
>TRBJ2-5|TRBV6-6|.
ASSQVGETQY
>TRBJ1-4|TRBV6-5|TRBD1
ASRRDRGPVGKLF
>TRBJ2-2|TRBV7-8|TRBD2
ASSRGLASTGELF
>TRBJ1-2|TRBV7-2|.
ASSLVQGRGYT
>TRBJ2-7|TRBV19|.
ASSMRLRGNGVVYEQY
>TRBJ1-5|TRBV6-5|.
ASSYSFQGGQPQH
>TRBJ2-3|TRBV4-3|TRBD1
ASSQTLTGASTDTQY
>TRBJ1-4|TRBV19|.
ASSIRQGGEKLF
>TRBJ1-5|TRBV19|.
ASSNGHYSNQPQH
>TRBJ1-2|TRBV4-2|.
ASSQGAKDGYT
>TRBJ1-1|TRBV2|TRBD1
ASSRDRGLLYTEAF
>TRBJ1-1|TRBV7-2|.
ASSLRPPRNTEAF
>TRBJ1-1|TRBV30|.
AWSVIGVPEAF
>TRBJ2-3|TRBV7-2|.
ASSFDKAGTWTQY
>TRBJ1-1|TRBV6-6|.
ASSRDRAQVAF
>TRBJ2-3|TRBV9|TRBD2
ASSVGGGADTQY
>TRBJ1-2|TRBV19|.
ASRRDVHRESSNYGYT
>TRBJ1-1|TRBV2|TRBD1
ASSVQGRDTEAF
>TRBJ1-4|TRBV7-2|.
ASSLVRNNEKLF